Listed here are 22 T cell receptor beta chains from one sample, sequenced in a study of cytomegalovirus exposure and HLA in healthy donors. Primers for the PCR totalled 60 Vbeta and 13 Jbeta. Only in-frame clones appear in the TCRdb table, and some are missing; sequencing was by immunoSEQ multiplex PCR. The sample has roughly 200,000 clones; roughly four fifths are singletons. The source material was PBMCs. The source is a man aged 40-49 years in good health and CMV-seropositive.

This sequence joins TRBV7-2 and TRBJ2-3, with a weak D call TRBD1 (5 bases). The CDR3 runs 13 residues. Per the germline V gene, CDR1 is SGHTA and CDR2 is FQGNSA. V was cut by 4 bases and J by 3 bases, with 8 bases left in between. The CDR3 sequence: CASSYSGTDTQYF. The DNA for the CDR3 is TGTGCCAGCAGCTACTCAGGGACAGATACGCAGTATTTT.

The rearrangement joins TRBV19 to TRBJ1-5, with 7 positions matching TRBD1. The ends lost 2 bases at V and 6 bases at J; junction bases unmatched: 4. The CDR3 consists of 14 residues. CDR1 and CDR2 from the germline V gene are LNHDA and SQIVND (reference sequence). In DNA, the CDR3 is TGTGCCAGTAGTATAACAGGGGACGGTCAGCCCCAGCATTTT. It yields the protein CASSITGDGQPQHF. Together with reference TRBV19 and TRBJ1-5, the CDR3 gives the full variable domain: DGGITQSPKYLFRKEGQNVTLSCEQNLNHDAMYWYRQDPGQGLRLIYYSQIVNDFQKGDIAEGYSVSREKKESFPLTVTSAQKNPTAFYLCASSITGDGQPQHFGDGTRLSIL.

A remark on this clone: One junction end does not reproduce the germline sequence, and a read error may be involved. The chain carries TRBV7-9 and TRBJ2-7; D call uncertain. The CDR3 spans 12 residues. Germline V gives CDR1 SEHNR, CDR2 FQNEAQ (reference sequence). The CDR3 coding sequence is TGTTCCAGCAGCTCAACGGTCTACGAGCAGTACTTC. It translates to CSSSSTVYEQYF.

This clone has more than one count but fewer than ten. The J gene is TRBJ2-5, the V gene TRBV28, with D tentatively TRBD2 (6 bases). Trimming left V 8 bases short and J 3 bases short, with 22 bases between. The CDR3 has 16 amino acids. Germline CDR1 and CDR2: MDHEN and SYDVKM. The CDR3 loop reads CASGLGGSGREETQYF. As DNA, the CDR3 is TGTGCCAGCGGGCTCGGGGGATCTGGGCGAGAAGAGACCCAGTACTTC.

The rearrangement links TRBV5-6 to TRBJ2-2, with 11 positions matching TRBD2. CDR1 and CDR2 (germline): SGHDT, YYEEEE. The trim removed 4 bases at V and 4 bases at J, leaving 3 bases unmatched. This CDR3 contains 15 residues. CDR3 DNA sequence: TGTGCCAGCAGCCTAGCGGGGGGTGGCACCGGGGAGCTGTTTTTT. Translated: CASSLAGGGTGELFF.

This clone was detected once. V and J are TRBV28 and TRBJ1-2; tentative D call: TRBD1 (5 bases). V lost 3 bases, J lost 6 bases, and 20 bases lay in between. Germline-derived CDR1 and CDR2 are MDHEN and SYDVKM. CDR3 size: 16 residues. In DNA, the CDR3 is TGTGCCAGCAGTTTCGGTCACCAAGGGGTGGAAGATGGCTACACCTTC. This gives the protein CASSFGHQGVEDGYTF.

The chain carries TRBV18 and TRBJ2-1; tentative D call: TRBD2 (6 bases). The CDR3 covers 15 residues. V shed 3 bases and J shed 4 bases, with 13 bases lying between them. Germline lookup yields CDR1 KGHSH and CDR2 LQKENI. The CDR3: CASSPPGDSYNEQFF. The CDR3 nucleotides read TGTGCCAGCTCACCCCCGGGGGACTCTTACAATGAGCAGTTCTTC.

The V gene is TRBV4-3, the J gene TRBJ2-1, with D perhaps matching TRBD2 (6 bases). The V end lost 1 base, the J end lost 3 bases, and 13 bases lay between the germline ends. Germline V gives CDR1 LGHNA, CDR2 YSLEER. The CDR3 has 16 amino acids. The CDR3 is CASSQARGLNYNEQFF. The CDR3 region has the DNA TGCGCCAGCAGCCAAGCCCGGGGGTTAAACTACAATGAGCAGTTCTTC.

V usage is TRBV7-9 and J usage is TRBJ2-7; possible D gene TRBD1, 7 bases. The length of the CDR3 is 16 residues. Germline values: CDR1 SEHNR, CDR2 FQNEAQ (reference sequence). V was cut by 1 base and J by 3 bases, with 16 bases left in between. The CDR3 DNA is TGTGCCAGCAGCTTAGAACCCGGGACAGCGGGCTACGAGCAGTACTTC. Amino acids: CASSLEPGTAGYEQYF.

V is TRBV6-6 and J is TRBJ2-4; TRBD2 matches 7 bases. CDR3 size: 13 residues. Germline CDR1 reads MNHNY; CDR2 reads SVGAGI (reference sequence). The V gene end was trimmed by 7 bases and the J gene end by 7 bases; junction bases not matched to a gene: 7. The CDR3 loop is CASTTTGGNIQYF. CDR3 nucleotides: TGTGCCAGCACCACGACGGGGGGTAACATTCAGTACTTC.

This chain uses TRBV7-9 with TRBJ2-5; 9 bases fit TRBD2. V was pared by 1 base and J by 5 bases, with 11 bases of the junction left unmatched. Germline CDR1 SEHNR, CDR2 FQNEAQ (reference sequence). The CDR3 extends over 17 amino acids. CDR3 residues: CASSLGAGGPNEETQYF. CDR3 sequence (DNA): TGTGCCAGCAGCTTAGGGGCGGGAGGGCCTAATGAGGAGACCCAGTACTTC.

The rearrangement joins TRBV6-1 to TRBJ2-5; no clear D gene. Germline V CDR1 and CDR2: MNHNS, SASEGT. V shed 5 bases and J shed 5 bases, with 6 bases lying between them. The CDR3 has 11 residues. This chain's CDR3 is CASSTRETQYF. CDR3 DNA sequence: TGTGCCAGCAGTACGAGGGAGACCCAGTACTTC.

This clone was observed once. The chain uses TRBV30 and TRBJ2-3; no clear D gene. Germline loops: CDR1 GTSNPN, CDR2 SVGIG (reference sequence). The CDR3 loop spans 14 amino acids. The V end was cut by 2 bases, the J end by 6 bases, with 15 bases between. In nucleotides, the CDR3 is TGTGCCTGGAGTCCGGTCCACCTAGTGGATACGCAGTATTTT. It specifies CAWSPVHLVDTQYF.

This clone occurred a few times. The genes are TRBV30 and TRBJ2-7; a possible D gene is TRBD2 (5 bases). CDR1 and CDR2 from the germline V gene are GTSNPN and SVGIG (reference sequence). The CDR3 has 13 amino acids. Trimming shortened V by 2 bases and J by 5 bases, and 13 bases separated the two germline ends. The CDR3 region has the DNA TGTGCCTGGAGTTGGGCTAGCCAGGACGAGCAGTACTTC. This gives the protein CAWSWASQDEQYF.

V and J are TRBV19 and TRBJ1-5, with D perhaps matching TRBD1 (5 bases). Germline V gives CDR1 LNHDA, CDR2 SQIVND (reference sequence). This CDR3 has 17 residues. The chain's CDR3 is CVLHSQYLGRGGQPQHF. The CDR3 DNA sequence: TGTGTCCTCCATAGCCAGTATCTAGGGCGGGGCGGTCAGCCCCAGCATTTT. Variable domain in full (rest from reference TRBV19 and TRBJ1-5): DGGITQSPKYLFRKEGQNVTLSCEQNLNHDAMYWYRQDPGQGLRLIYYSQIVNDFQKGDIAEGYSVSREKKESFPLTVTSAQKNPTAFYLCVLHSQYLGRGGQPQHFGDGTRLSIL.

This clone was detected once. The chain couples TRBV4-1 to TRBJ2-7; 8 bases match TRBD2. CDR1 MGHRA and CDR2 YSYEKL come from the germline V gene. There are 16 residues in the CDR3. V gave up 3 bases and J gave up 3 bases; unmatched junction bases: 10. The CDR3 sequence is CASSQRPGGVDYEQYF. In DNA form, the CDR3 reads TGCGCCAGCAGCCAGAGGCCGGGGGGGGTCGACTACGAGCAGTACTTC.

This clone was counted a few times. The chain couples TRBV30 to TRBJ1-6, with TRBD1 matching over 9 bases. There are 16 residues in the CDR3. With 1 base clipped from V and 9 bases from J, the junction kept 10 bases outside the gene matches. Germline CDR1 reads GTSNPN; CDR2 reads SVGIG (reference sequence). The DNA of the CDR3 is TGTGCCTGGAGTGACAGGGGGCCGAGGATGAGTTCACCCCTCCACTTT. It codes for CAWSDRGPRMSSPLHF.

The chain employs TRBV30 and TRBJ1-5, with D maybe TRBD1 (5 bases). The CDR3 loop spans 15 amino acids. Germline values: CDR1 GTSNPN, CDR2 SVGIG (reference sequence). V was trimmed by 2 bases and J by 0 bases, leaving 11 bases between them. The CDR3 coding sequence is TGTGCCTGGAGTTCTATGACAGTTAGCAATCAGCCCCAGCATTTT. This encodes CAWSSMTVSNQPQHF.

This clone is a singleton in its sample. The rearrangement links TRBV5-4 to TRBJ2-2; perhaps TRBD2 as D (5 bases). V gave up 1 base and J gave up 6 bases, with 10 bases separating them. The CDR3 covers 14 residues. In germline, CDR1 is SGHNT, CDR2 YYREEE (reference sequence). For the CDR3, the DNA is TGTGCCAGCAGCTTGATCCTAGCCCCCGGGGAGCTGTTTTTT. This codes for CASSLILAPGELFF.

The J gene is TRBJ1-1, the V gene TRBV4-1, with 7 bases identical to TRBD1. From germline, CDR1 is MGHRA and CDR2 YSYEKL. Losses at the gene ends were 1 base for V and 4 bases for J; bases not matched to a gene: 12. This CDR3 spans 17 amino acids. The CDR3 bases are TGCGCCAGCAGCCAAGCGGGGGGGAGGGGGCACGTCACTGAAGCTTTCTTT. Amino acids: CASSQAGGRGHVTEAFF.

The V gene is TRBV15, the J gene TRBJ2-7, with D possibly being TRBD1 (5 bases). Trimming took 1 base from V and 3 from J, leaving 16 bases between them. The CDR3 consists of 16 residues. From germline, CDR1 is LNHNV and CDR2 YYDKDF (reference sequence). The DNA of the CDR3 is TGTGCCACCAGCAGAGTCACAGGTGTGGACCGCTACGAGCAGTACTTC. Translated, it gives CATSRVTGVDRYEQYF.

The CDR3 region is CASSYLTGASTDTQYF. The CDR3 bases are TGTGCCAGCAGCTACCTGACAGGGGCTAGCACAGATACGCAGTATTTT. The V gene is TRBV11-1, the J gene TRBJ2-3; 8 bases fit TRBD1. The CDR3 loop spans 16 amino acids. Germline CDR1 and CDR2: SGHAT and FQDESV (reference sequence). V dropped 4 bases and J dropped 0; count of bases not matched to a gene: 6.